This T cell receptor (beta chain) was captured by sequencing in a study of blood T cell repertoires in COVID-19. About the research overall: The study drew acute and convalescent COVID-19 samples from the United States, Italy and Spain. In each case, the material was cDNA or gDNA derived from T cells, B-cell-depleted T cells, or PBMCs.

Authors' processing steps: Amplification with reference gene primers provided the estimates of nucleated cell counts. Sequencing was performed with immunoSEQ multiplex PCR; in TCRdb, only in-frame clones are kept and a portion is missing. That table supplies the V and J calls and clone size; D and trimming were determined from the DNA. The sample includes 200,000 to 300,000 clones, around four fifths of them seen just once. Germline CDR1 and CDR2: MNHEY and SVGAGI. The CDR3 is made up of 13 amino acids. Trimming removed 6 bases at V and 7 bases at J, with 16 bases between. The material sequenced was peripheral blood. The clonotype comes from a man aged 50-59 years with acute or convalescent COVID-19. This chain uses TRBV6-5 with TRBJ2-7; a weak D match, TRBD1 (6 bases). CDR3 sequence (DNA): TGTGCCAGCAGACCCGACGGACAGAATGAGCAGTACTTC. Amino acids: CASRPDGQNEQYF.